Following are 9 T cell receptor beta chains from one sample sequenced in a study of blood T cell repertoires in COVID-19 (dated by TCRdb to between 2020 and 2021). The method behind the library was the immunoSEQ multiplex PCR assay. This immuneACCESS table, as held by TCRdb, lists in-frame sequences with V and J called but not all clones. Of the missing ones, under half trace to an unresolved V gene in checked studies; the others have no known cause. The sample has under 150,000 clones on record, roughly 86% of them singletons. The ten largest clones add up to about 2.5% of the sample. The specimen was peripheral blood. These receptors came from a human donor in a cohort sampled during active COVID-19.

The chain uses TRBV6-5 and TRBJ2-2, with D possibly matching TRBD2 (5 bases). This CDR3 has 12 residues. V was clipped by 8 bases and J by 1 base, with 5 bases between them. Germline V gene sequence: CDR1 MNHEY, CDR2 SVGAGI. CDR3 loop: CASRGNTGELFF. The CDR3 DNA reads TGTGCCAGCCGGGGGAACACCGGGGAGCTGTTTTTT.

CDR3 loop: CASIPGQGTTYEQYF. The CDR3 coding sequence is TGTGCCAGCATCCCGGGACAGGGCACTACCTACGAGCAGTACTTC. The V call is TRBV6-6, the J call TRBJ2-7; TRBD1 agrees at 9 bases. The CDR3 sequence is 15 residues long. V was pared by 7 bases and J by 2 bases, with 9 bases of the junction left unmatched. CDR1 is MNHNY and CDR2 is SVGAGI in the germline V gene (reference sequence).

This chain links TRBV28 with TRBJ1-5; no firm D call. Germline lookup yields CDR1 MDHEN and CDR2 SYDVKM. The CDR3 extends over 15 amino acids. Trimming removed 6 bases from V and 6 bases from J, with 18 bases in between. The CDR3 protein is CASSLGGLWGQPQHF. CDR3 coding DNA: TGTGCCAGCAGCCTCGGCGGACTGTGGGGTCAGCCCCAGCATTTT. Complete variable domain (other parts from reference TRBV28 and TRBJ1-5): DVKVTQSSRYLVKRTGEKVFLECVQDMDHENMFWYRQDPGLGLRLIYFSYDVKMKEKGDIPEGYSVSREKKERFSLILESASTNQTSMYLCASSLGGLWGQPQHFGDGTRLSIL.

This rearrangement joins TRBV6-6 to TRBJ2-5; 10 bases align to TRBD1. Trimming removed 6 bases from V and 5 bases from J; junction bases left unmatched: 6. Germline CDR1 reads MNHNY; CDR2 reads SVGAGI (reference sequence). The CDR3 runs to 14 residues. The CDR3 loop is CASRTGGVWETQYF. CDR3 DNA sequence: TGTGCCAGCAGGACAGGGGGCGTTTGGGAGACCCAGTACTTC.

V is TRBV9 and J is TRBJ2-1, with TRBD1 matching 8 bases. Germline-derived CDR1 and CDR2 are SGDLS and YYNGEE. V was clipped by 3 bases and J by 0 bases; unmatched bases: 5. This CDR3 contains 16 residues. The CDR3 loop reads CASSDRQGSSYNEQFF. DNA of the CDR3: TGTGCCAGCAGCGACCGACAGGGGAGCTCCTACAATGAGCAGTTCTTC.

The chain uses TRBV15 and TRBJ1-6; D possibly corresponds to TRBD1 (5 bases). V was pared by 3 bases and J by 5 bases, with 14 bases between. CDR1 LNHNV and CDR2 YYDKDF come from the germline V gene (reference sequence). This CDR3 spans 16 amino acids. The CDR3 DNA follows: TGTGCCACCAGCAGCCGACAGCCCACTAATAATTCACCCCTCCACTTT. It yields the protein CATSSRQPTNNSPLHF. Filled out from reference TRBV15 and TRBJ1-6, the complete variable domain reads DAMVIQNPRYQVTQFGKPVTLSCSQTLNHNVMYWYQQKSSQAPKLLFHYYDKDFNNEADTPDNFQSRRPNTSFCFLDIRSPGLGDTAMYLCATSSRQPTNNSPLHFGNGTRLTVT.

The chain employs TRBV30 and TRBJ1-5, with unresolved D. The CDR3 sequence is 13 residues long. The germline V gene encodes CDR1 GTSNPN and CDR2 SVGIG (reference sequence). V was shortened by 2 bases and J by 1 base, with 6 bases between the two germline ends. Here the CDR3 reads CAWSFQSNQPQHF. In DNA, the CDR3 is TGTGCCTGGAGTTTTCAGAGCAATCAGCCCCAGCATTTT.

The J gene is TRBJ1-5, the V gene TRBV6-5; the D gene is possibly TRBD1 (5 bases). CDR1 and CDR2 (germline): MNHEY, SVGAGI. The CDR3 is made up of 13 amino acids. Trimming cost V 4 bases and J 4 bases, with 8 bases left between them. This CDR3 reads CASSLAGNQPQHF. The CDR3 nucleotides read TGTGCCAGCAGTTTAGCAGGGAATCAGCCCCAGCATTTT.

This chain uses TRBV6-5 with TRBJ2-5; TRBD1 matches 7 bases. The CDR3 is 13 amino acids. Germline values: CDR1 MNHEY, CDR2 SVGAGI. V shed 6 bases and J 2 bases; nucleotides not matched to a gene: 3. CDR3 nucleotides: TGTGCCAGCAGGAGGGGGCTGCAAGAGACCCAGTACTTC. This sequence encodes CASRRGLQETQYF.